This T cell receptor (beta chain) was identified in a study of Ad26.COV2.S vaccination and SARS-CoV-2 variants. Treatment noted: 19 received Ad26.COV2.S at low or high dose, single or two shots; roughly five received placebo; per-sample allocation not given. Material that was analyzed had been drawn on day 63 after the first vaccine or placebo injection. Study findings and constraints: Considerable breadth of spike-specific CD8+ and CD4+ T cell responses has reportedly been documented following vaccination. Vaccinees showed greater spike-specific TCR breadth than placebo recipients.

CDR1 LNHDA and CDR2 SQIVND come from the germline V gene (reference sequence). Trimming pared 5 bases from V and 6 bases from J, leaving 19 bases between. The CDR3 is 16 residues long. Concerning this clone: Its antigen remains unknown.

Clones were read by immunoSEQ multiplex PCR, and TCRdb kept only the in-frame ones, dropping some. Altogether hundreds of thousands of clones are present, around 87% being singletons, with the ten largest covering roughly 3.2%. The source was peripheral blood, collected in a trial of Ad26.COV2.S vaccine versus placebo. The V call is TRBV19, the J call TRBJ2-2; D may match TRBD1 or TRBD2 (6 bases each). The receptor was isolated from a person between 18 and 59 years old who received the Ad26.COV2.S COVID-19 vaccine or a placebo. In DNA, the CDR3 is TGTGCCAGTAGTCTCACGGGGGCCACCTCCCCCGGGGAGCTGTTTTTT. Encoded protein: CASSLTGATSPGELFF.